The 19 T cell receptor beta chains below come from one sample, sequenced in a study of CD8 T cells in Susac syndrome. Random hexamers were used to reverse transcribe the RNA input (about 0.45 to 1 ug). TCRdb re-derived calls from the immunoSEQ multiplex PCR reads in MiXCR, one entry per CDR3 protein. The data hold around 160,000 distinct CDR3 sequences, with around 96% observed a single time. Source material: CD4+ T cells from PBMCs. These receptors were taken from a human donor in good health.

The chain has TRBV2 and TRBJ2-1, with 10 nucleotides matching TRBD2. Trimming took 1 base from V and 9 from J; bases not matched to a gene: 6. CDR1 and CDR2 (germline): SNHLY, FYNNEI. The CDR3 contains 15 residues. This CDR3 reads CASSEERGGMGEQFF. For the CDR3, the DNA is TGTGCCAGCAGTGAAGAGCGGGGGGGAATGGGTGAGCAGTTCTTC.

The J gene is TRBJ1-4, the V gene TRBV29-1; D gene unclear. Germline CDR1 is SQVTM and CDR2 is ANQGSEA. V was cut by 2 bases and J by 3 bases, with 7 bases left in between. The CDR3 is 13 residues long. The CDR3 here is CSVERTANEKLFF. DNA of the CDR3: TGCAGCGTTGAAAGGACGGCTAATGAAAAACTGTTTTTT.

V gene TRBV30 combines with J gene TRBJ1-5, with D possibly being TRBD1 (5 bases). Germline CDR1 GTSNPN, CDR2 SVGIG (reference sequence). The CDR3 is 13 amino acids. V shed 3 bases and J shed 4 bases, with 10 bases lying between them. The chain's CDR3 is CAWSQDSNQPQHF. CDR3 nucleotides: TGTGCCTGGAGCCAAGACAGTAATCAGCCCCAGCATTTT.

In DNA form, the CDR3 reads TGTGCCACCAATAGCTACAATGAGCAGTTCTTC. This codes for CATNSYNEQFF. The V and J genes are TRBV15 and TRBJ2-1; no clear D. CDR1 LNHNV and CDR2 YYDKDF come from the germline V gene (reference sequence). This CDR3 region has 11 residues. V gave up 7 bases and J gave up 3 bases, with 4 bases separating them.

This chain joins TRBV20-1 and TRBJ2-4; D possibly matches TRBD1 or TRBD2 (5 bases each). The V end lost 6 bases, the J end lost 8 bases, and 14 bases lay between the germline ends. The CDR3 spans 12 residues. CDR1 is DFQATT, CDR2 SNEGSKA, per germline (reference sequence). The CDR3 protein is CSAETGGDIQYF. CDR3 in DNA: TGCAGTGCCGAGACTGGGGGTGACATTCAGTACTTC.

The CDR3 protein is CSAARGGPYTDTQYF. CDR3 sequence (DNA): TGCAGTGCTGCCCGCGGGGGGCCTTACACAGATACGCAGTATTTT. The V and J genes are TRBV20-1 and TRBJ2-3; 8 bases agree with TRBD2. Per germline, CDR1 DFQATT and CDR2 SNEGSKA (reference sequence). The V gene end was trimmed by 5 bases and the J gene end by 2 bases; junction bases not matched to a gene: 9. This CDR3 has 15 residues.

The chain is built from TRBV7-3 and TRBJ2-3; D call uncertain. Germline V gene sequence: CDR1 SGHTA, CDR2 FQGTGA. The CDR3 covers 14 residues. The germline V and J ends were trimmed by 2 bases and 1 base, with 7 bases remaining between them. CDR3 sequence: CASSLGVGTDTQYF. The CDR3 bases are TGTGCCAGCAGCTTAGGCGTAGGCACAGATACGCAGTATTTT. Based on the CDR3 plus reference TRBV7-3 and TRBJ2-3, the full variable domain is GAGVSQTPSNKVTEKGKYVELRCDPISGHTALYWYRQSLGQGPEFLIYFQGTGAADDSGLPNDRFFAVRPEGSVSTLKIQRTERGDSAVYLCASSLGVGTDTQYFGPGTRLTVL.

The chain employs TRBV12-3 or TRBV12-4 and TRBJ2-5; tentatively, D is TRBD1 or TRBD2 (5 bases each). This CDR3 has 13 residues. V was cut by 7 bases and J by 6 bases, with 15 bases left in between. CDR3 amino acids: CASTPDSGQTQYF. The DNA for the CDR3 is TGTGCCAGCACCCCGGATTCGGGGCAGACCCAGTACTTC.

V usage is TRBV11-2 and J usage is TRBJ1-1, with 7 positions matching TRBD1. CDR3 length: 16 amino acids. The germline V gene has CDR1 SGHAT and CDR2 FQNNGV. The V and J ends lost 5 bases and 5 bases, in that order; junction bases with no gene match: 14. For the CDR3, the DNA is TGTGCCAGCAGCCGTCAGGGGGGCGGGATCAGTACTGAAGCTTTCTTT. It encodes CASSRQGGGISTEAFF.

The DNA for the CDR3 is TGCGCCAGCAGTCAATCGTTGCGCAGAGCCAAAAACATTCAGTACTTC. This translates into CASSQSLRRAKNIQYF. The V call is TRBV23-1, the J call TRBJ2-4; D is unresolved. TRBV23-1 is marked as an open reading frame, function uncertain. The CDR3 consists of 16 residues. V was pared by 0 bases and J by 0 bases, with 9 bases between.

The chain has TRBV6-2 or TRBV6-3 and TRBJ1-5; weak D call: TRBD1 (5 bases). The length of the CDR3 is 15 residues. Trimming removed 6 bases from V and 2 bases from J, with 14 bases in between. CDR1 and CDR2 (germline): MNHEY, SVGEGT. Here the CDR3 reads CASRSPDSRNQPQHF. Here the CDR3 DNA reads TGTGCCAGCAGGTCCCCCGACAGTCGCAATCAGCCCCAGCATTTT.

This chain links TRBV2 with TRBJ1-5, with D unresolved. Trimming pared 6 bases from V and 0 bases from J, leaving 9 bases between. Germline V gene data show CDR1 as SNHLY and CDR2 as FYNNEI. The CDR3 covers 14 residues. CDR3: CASRESGSNQPQHF. The CDR3 DNA reads TGTGCCAGCAGGGAATCGGGTAGCAATCAGCCCCAGCATTTT.

The chain links TRBV18 to TRBJ2-5; 7 bases map to TRBD1. The CDR3 loop spans 15 amino acids. V was clipped by 6 bases and J by 4 bases; unmatched bases: 11. Germline V lookup: CDR1 KGHSH, CDR2 LQKENI. CDR3 region: CASSPTGSARETQYF. CDR3 bases: TGTGCCAGCTCTCCGACAGGGTCGGCGCGAGAGACCCAGTACTTC.

The chain links TRBV5-1 to TRBJ1-6; no clear D. Trimming removed 1 base from V and 13 bases from J, with 9 bases in between. Germline V gives CDR1 SGHRS, CDR2 YFSETQ. The CDR3 is made up of 12 amino acids. This CDR3 is CASSLNGKPLHF. The CDR3 DNA sequence: TGCGCCAGCAGCTTGAACGGAAAGCCCCTCCACTTT.

This chain links TRBV7-9 with TRBJ2-5; D is uncertain. The V and J ends lost 1 base and 5 bases respectively, with 5 bases between them. Germline V gene lookup returns CDR1 SEHNR and CDR2 FQNEAQ (reference sequence). The CDR3 has 12 residues. CDR3 sequence: CASSLEAETQYF. The CDR3, as DNA: TGTGCCAGCAGCTTAGAGGCCGAGACCCAGTACTTC.

V usage is TRBV19 and J usage is TRBJ2-5; D not resolved. V was shortened by 3 bases and J by 4 bases, with 9 bases between the two germline ends. Looked up from germline, CDR1 is LNHDA and CDR2 is SQIVND (reference sequence). The length of the CDR3 is 13 residues. The CDR3 nucleotides read TGTGCCAGTAGTATTATGGTCGGAGAGACCCAGTACTTC. Its protein product is CASSIMVGETQYF.

CDR3 in amino acids: CASSQDLNSGGANEQFF. CDR3 DNA: TGTGCCAGCAGCCAAGATTTGAATAGCGGGGGGGCGAATGAGCAGTTCTTC. The gene calls are TRBV3-1 and TRBJ2-1, with 11 bases aligning to TRBD2. The V gene end was trimmed by 0 bases and the J gene end by 7 bases; junction bases not matched to a gene: 8. The CDR3 spans 17 residues. In germline, CDR1 is LGHDT, CDR2 YNNKEL (reference sequence).

The chain couples TRBV20-1 to TRBJ2-3, with 11 positions matching TRBD2. CDR3 length: 14 residues. After removal of 5 bases from V and 1 base from J, the junction contained 2 bases not matched to a gene. The germline CDR1 and CDR2 sequences are DFQATT and SNEGSKA (reference sequence). The CDR3 spells CSAGTSGRTDTQYF. In nucleotides, the CDR3 is TGCAGTGCTGGGACTAGCGGCCGCACAGATACGCAGTATTTT.

V is TRBV20-1 and J is TRBJ1-5; D unclear. This CDR3 contains 15 residues. V lost 3 bases to trimming and J lost 2 bases, with 14 bases between them. Germline V lookup: CDR1 DFQATT, CDR2 SNEGSKA (reference sequence). DNA for the CDR3: TGCAGTGCTAGGGATTCCTCGAGCGGCAATCAGCCCCAGCATTTT. Translated, it gives CSARDSSSGNQPQHF.